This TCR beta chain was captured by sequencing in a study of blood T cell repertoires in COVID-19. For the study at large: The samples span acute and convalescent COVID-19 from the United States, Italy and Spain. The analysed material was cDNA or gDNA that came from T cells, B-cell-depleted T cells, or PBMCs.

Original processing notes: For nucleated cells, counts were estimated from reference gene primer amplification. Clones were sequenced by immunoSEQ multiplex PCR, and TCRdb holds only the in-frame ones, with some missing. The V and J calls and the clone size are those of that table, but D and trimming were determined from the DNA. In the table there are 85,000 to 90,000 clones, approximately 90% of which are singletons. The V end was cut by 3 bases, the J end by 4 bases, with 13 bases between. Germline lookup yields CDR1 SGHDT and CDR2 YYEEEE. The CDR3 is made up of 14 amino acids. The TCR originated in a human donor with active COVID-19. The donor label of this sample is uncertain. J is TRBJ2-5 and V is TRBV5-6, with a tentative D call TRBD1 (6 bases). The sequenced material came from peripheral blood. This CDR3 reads CASSSGQDLETQYF. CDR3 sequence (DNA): TGTGCCAGCAGCTCGGGACAAGACTTAGAGACCCAGTACTTC.